One and the same sample provided the 26 T cell receptor beta chains below, sequenced in a study of blood T cell repertoires in COVID-19. TCRdb's copy holds only in-frame clones and misses some; the assay was immunoSEQ multiplex PCR. The data contain about 140,000 clones, about 80% of them singletons. Sample: PBMCs or T cells enriched from blood (not recorded which). The receptors shown here come from a woman aged 45-60 years who had recovered from COVID-19.

The genes are TRBV6-1 and TRBJ1-6, with D tentatively TRBD1 (5 bases). Germline lookup yields CDR1 MNHNS and CDR2 SASEGT. Deletions cut 2 bases from V and 7 bases from J, with 9 bases between. This CDR3 contains 14 residues. The CDR3 loop is CASSEWRDNSPLHF. The CDR3 nucleotides read TGTGCCAGCAGTGAATGGAGGGACAATTCACCCCTCCACTTT.

CDR3 nucleotide sequence: TGTGCCAGCAGCATCGACACAGGGGATGGGCAGCCCCAGCATTTT. The encoded protein is CASSIDTGDGQPQHF. This chain links TRBV11-3 with TRBJ1-5, with 7 bases aligning to TRBD1. The CDR3 consists of 15 residues. J gave up 7 bases and V 5 bases, and 11 bases lay outside the gene matches. Germline V gene sequence: CDR1 SGHNT, CDR2 YENEEA. Variable domain in full (rest from reference TRBV11-3 and TRBJ1-5): EAGVVQSPRYKIIEKKQPVAFWCNPISGHNTLYWYLQNLGQGPELLIRYENEEAVDDSQLPKDRFSAERLKGVDSTLKIQPAELGDSAVYLCASSIDTGDGQPQHFGDGTRLSIL.

This chain joins TRBV9 and TRBJ1-2; possibly TRBD1 for D (6 bases). V was trimmed by 4 bases and J by 0 bases, leaving 13 bases between them. Germline-derived CDR1 and CDR2 are SGDLS and YYNGEE. This CDR3 comprises 15 residues. CDR3 sequence: CASSPGQIANYGYTF. CDR3 coding DNA: TGTGCCAGCAGCCCCGGACAGATAGCTAACTATGGCTACACCTTC.

The rearrangement joins TRBV10-2 to TRBJ1-5; D not certain. The CDR3 has 14 residues. V was cut by 0 bases and J by 7 bases, with 10 bases left in between. Germline CDR1 is WSHSY and CDR2 is SAAADI. CDR3 amino acids: CASSESGSGQPQHF. For the CDR3, the DNA is TGCGCCAGCAGTGAGTCGGGGAGCGGCCAGCCCCAGCATTTT.

V and J are TRBV19 and TRBJ1-5, with 7 bases aligning to TRBD1. Trimming removed 4 bases from V and 0 bases from J; junction bases left unmatched: 6. The V gene's germline CDR1 is LNHDA and CDR2 SQIVND (reference sequence). CDR3 length: 16 residues. CDR3 amino acids: CASSTWTGYSNQPQHF. Here the CDR3 DNA reads TGTGCCAGTAGTACCTGGACAGGCTATAGCAATCAGCCCCAGCATTTT.

The chain recombines TRBV29-1 with TRBJ2-7; 7 nucleotides agree with TRBD1. This CDR3 has 13 amino acids. With V trimmed by 6 bases and J by 3 bases, 8 bases remained unmatched. Germline CDR1 is SQVTM and CDR2 is ANQGSEA. The CDR3 bases are TGCAGCGTCTGGTGGACAGGTAACTACGAGCAGTACTTC. Its protein is CSVWWTGNYEQYF.

In DNA, the CDR3 is TGTGCCAGCAGCTTGCGGACAGAGCCTCGTTGGCGTTCACCCCTCCACTTT. Translation: CASSLRTEPRWRSPLHF. This sequence joins TRBV5-7 and TRBJ1-6; tentatively, D is TRBD1 (6 bases). TRBV5-7 is reported as an ORF; its role is uncertain. The V gene lost 1 base and the J gene lost 9 bases, with 20 bases spanning the gap. There are 17 residues in the CDR3.

The CDR3 DNA follows: TGTGCCAGCAGTCCCAACCAGGGGGCTGCCAAAAACATTCAGTACTTC. Translating gives CASSPNQGAAKNIQYF. This sequence joins TRBV7-9 and TRBJ2-4, with TRBD1 matching over 8 bases. CDR3 length: 16 residues. Trimming at V came to 6 bases and at J to 1 base, leaving 8 bases not matched to a gene. Per germline, CDR1 SEHNR and CDR2 FQNEAQ (reference sequence).

A few counts support this clone. The gene calls are TRBV7-8 and TRBJ1-4, with D unresolved. The V end lost 2 bases, the J end lost 8 bases, and 12 bases lay between the germline ends. The CDR3 has 14 amino acids. Germline V gene lookup returns CDR1 SGHVS and CDR2 FQNEAQ. CDR3 loop: CASSLLEGPEKLFF. The CDR3, as DNA: TGTGCCAGCAGCTTATTGGAGGGTCCCGAAAAACTGTTTTTT.

The chain employs TRBV11-2 and TRBJ2-1; tentative D call: TRBD1 (6 bases). Germline assignment: CDR1 SGHAT and CDR2 FQNNGV. The CDR3 extends over 15 amino acids. The V gene lost 5 bases and the J gene lost 0 bases, with 11 bases spanning the gap. CDR3 DNA: TGTGCCAGCAGCAATAGGGGGAGCTCCTACAATGAGCAGTTCTTC. Protein sequence: CASSNRGSSYNEQFF.

This chain joins TRBV28 and TRBJ1-2, with 7 bases matching TRBD1. The germline CDR1 and CDR2 sequences are MDHEN and SYDVKM. This CDR3 is built from 16 residues. V trimming: 6 bases; J trimming: 4 bases; junction bases outside the gene matches: 14. The CDR3 sequence: CASRPRGLRGLYGYTF. The DNA for the CDR3 is TGTGCCAGCAGACCCAGGGGGTTGAGGGGGCTCTATGGCTACACCTTC.

The table lists this clone with a few counts. V usage is TRBV30 and J usage is TRBJ2-6, with D possibly TRBD1 on 6 matching bases. Germline V gives CDR1 GTSNPN, CDR2 SVGIG (reference sequence). V lost 2 bases, J lost 4 bases, and 12 bases lay in between. This CDR3 has 15 residues. As DNA, the CDR3 is TGTGCCTGGAGTCCCAGGGGTTCCGGGGCCAACGTCCTGACTTTC. This sequence encodes CAWSPRGSGANVLTF.

This chain links TRBV19 with TRBJ1-1; no clear D gene. The V gene lost 4 bases and the J gene lost 8 bases, with 11 bases spanning the gap. Germline CDR1 LNHDA, CDR2 SQIVND (reference sequence). This CDR3 spans 12 amino acids. As DNA, the CDR3 is TGTGCCAGTAGTACTCGGGGTCCAGAAGCTTTCTTT. Its protein is CASSTRGPEAFF.

This clone was seen a few times. V and J are TRBV7-8 and TRBJ1-6; D is perhaps TRBD1 (6 bases). The V and J ends lost 2 bases and 8 bases respectively, with 10 bases between them. CDR3 length equals 14 residues. The germline V gene encodes CDR1 SGHVS and CDR2 FQNEAQ. Written as DNA, the CDR3 is TGTGCCAGCAGCTTAAACAGGGTGGATTCACCCCTCCACTTT. Protein product: CASSLNRVDSPLHF. The entire variable domain, with the rest obtained from reference TRBV7-8 and TRBJ1-6, is as follows: GAGVSQSPRYKVAKRGQDVALRCDPISGHVSLFWYQQALGQGPEFLTYFQNEAQLDKSGLPSDRFFAERPEGSVSTLKIQRTQQEDSAVYLCASSLNRVDSPLHFGNGTRLTVT.

The sample holds one count of this clone. The V gene is TRBV6-1, the J gene TRBJ1-6; TRBD1 matches at 9 bases. This CDR3 comprises 16 residues. The germline CDR1 and CDR2 sequences are MNHNS and SASEGT. The V gene end was trimmed by 8 bases and the J gene end by 10 bases; junction bases not matched to a gene: 15. The CDR3 DNA reads TGTGCCAGCCGAGAAGCTCCCGGGACAGGGCAATCACCCCTCCACTTT. Amino acid sequence: CASREAPGTGQSPLHF.

The chain has TRBV12-5 and TRBJ2-3, with 7 nucleotides matching TRBD2. V lost 6 bases and J lost 3; bases outside the gene matches: 3. Germline CDR1 reads LGHNT; CDR2 reads FRNRAP. The CDR3 totals 13 residues. CDR3: CASGAGLTDTQYF. In DNA, the CDR3 is TGTGCTAGTGGAGCGGGGTTAACAGATACGCAGTATTTT.

This chain uses TRBV28 with TRBJ2-2, with TRBD1 identical over 8 bases. The junction had 9 bases not matched to a gene; V was cut back by 3 bases and J by 0 bases. Germline V gene sequence: CDR1 MDHEN, CDR2 SYDVKM. This CDR3 has 18 amino acids. Written as DNA, the CDR3 is TGTGCCAGCAGTTTGGACAGGGCGGCTGACGCGAACACCGGGGAGCTGTTTTTT. It yields the protein CASSLDRAADANTGELFF.

V usage is TRBV9 and J usage is TRBJ1-2; D is perhaps TRBD1 (6 bases). CDR3 size: 16 residues. The V gene's germline CDR1 is SGDLS and CDR2 YYNGEE. V was clipped by 0 bases and J by 2 bases, with 14 bases between them. The CDR3, as DNA: TGTGCCAGCAGCGTAGGGGCAGGGGCCGAGAACTATGGCTACACCTTC. It translates to CASSVGAGAENYGYTF.

The chain joins TRBV7-6 to TRBJ1-4; 7 nucleotides agree with TRBD1. This CDR3 is 16 amino acids long. Germline CDR1 SGHVS, CDR2 FNYEAQ. Losses at the gene ends were 5 bases for V and 5 bases for J; bases not matched to a gene: 11. CDR3 coding DNA: TGTGCCAGCAGCCCCCCACAAGGACAGGTGAATGAAAAACTGTTTTTT. Amino acid sequence: CASSPPQGQVNEKLFF.

The chain employs TRBV7-9 and TRBJ2-2, with 8 nucleotides matching TRBD2. J was trimmed by 5 bases and V by 8 bases; bases with no gene match: 10. The germline V gene has CDR1 SEHNR and CDR2 FQNEAQ (reference sequence). The CDR3 has 15 amino acids. The DNA for the CDR3 is TGTGCCAGCCCCAGAGGGACTAGGATGACCGGGGAGCTGTTTTTT. Protein: CASPRGTRMTGELFF.

This clone appeared once. The chain has TRBV7-9 and TRBJ2-1; 7 positions agree with TRBD2. J was trimmed by 3 bases and V by 5 bases; bases with no gene match: 10. Germline CDR1 and CDR2: SEHNR and FQNEAQ (reference sequence). CDR3 length: 16 amino acids. The chain's CDR3 is CASSSNNGGYYNEQFF. The CDR3 DNA sequence: TGTGCCAGCAGCAGTAATAACGGGGGGTACTACAATGAGCAGTTCTTC.

The chain uses TRBV29-1 and TRBJ1-5, with 8 bases fitting TRBD1. The CDR3 consists of 13 residues. The germline V gene encodes CDR1 SQVTM and CDR2 ANQGSEA. The ends lost 4 bases at V and 1 base at J; junction bases unmatched: 0. CDR3 in DNA: TGCAGCGTTGGGACAGGGAGCAATCAGCCCCAGCATTTT. Translating it yields CSVGTGSNQPQHF.

This chain connects TRBV27 to TRBJ2-1; tentatively, D is TRBD2 (6 bases). Trimming took off 6 bases at V and 7 bases at J, with 19 bases between the two ends. The CDR3 totals 15 residues. Germline values: CDR1 MNHEY, CDR2 SMNVEV (reference sequence). As DNA, the CDR3 is TGTGCCAGCAGGATGGCGGGGTCGAACAGGAATGAGCAGTTCTTC. As protein: CASRMAGSNRNEQFF.

The genes are TRBV27 and TRBJ2-1; 8 nucleotides align to TRBD2. From germline, CDR1 is MNHEY and CDR2 SMNVEV (reference sequence). This CDR3 region has 14 residues. After removal of 5 bases from V and 7 bases from J, the junction contained 7 bases not matched to a gene. In DNA, the CDR3 is TGTGCCAGCAGTGGGGACCTAGCGGGTAATGAGCAGTTCTTC. It encodes CASSGDLAGNEQFF.

The J gene is TRBJ1-2, the V gene TRBV5-4, with D maybe TRBD1 (5 bases). Deletions cut 0 bases from V and 0 bases from J, with 6 bases between. This CDR3 is built from 14 residues. The germline gives CDR1 SGHNT, CDR2 YYREEE (reference sequence). This CDR3 is CASSLVGANYGYTF. CDR3 bases: TGTGCCAGCAGCTTGGTAGGGGCTAACTATGGCTACACCTTC. The full variable domain, in which reference TRBV5-4 and TRBJ1-2 provide the parts outside the CDR3, is ETGVTQSPTHLIKTRGQQVTLRCSSQSGHNTVSWYQQALGQGPQFIFQYYREEENGRGNFPPRFSGLQFPNYSSELNVNALELDDSALYLCASSLVGANYGYTFGSGTRLTVV.

This chain links TRBV3-1 (or the pseudogene TRBV3-2) with TRBJ2-2; D may be TRBD2 (5 bases). V was pared by 2 bases and J by 6 bases, with 19 bases between. Germline CDR1 is LGHDT and CDR2 is YNNKEL (reference sequence). The CDR3 extends over 17 amino acids. CDR3 in DNA: TGTGCCAGCAGCCAACCGATCGGAGGCTTAAGCCCCGGGGAGCTGTTTTTT. It is translated as CASSQPIGGLSPGELFF.